This T cell receptor (beta chain) was captured by sequencing in a study of regulatory T cells in long-lasting Graves disease. CDR1 and CDR2 from the germline V gene are SGHTA and FQGNSA. The CDR3 loop spans 15 amino acids. Trimming shortened V by 2 bases and J by 7 bases, and 12 bases separated the two germline ends. Indicated time point: persistent/refractory GD, antithyroid drugs over 5 years with positive TRAb. Scientists built the TCR library using RNA that was extracted from PBMCs. To make TCR beta libraries, researchers used iRepertoire HTBI primers and Arm-PCR of CDR3 regions. TCRdb ran MiXCR on the multiplex PCR reads and lists one entry per CDR3 protein. The sample has around 500,000 distinct CDR3 sequences, around 20% seen once; the top ten hold approximately 7.8%.

The origin of this receptor is a female donor with Graves disease. Specimen: peripheral blood mononuclear cells (PBMCs), collected when the disease was refractory, from a patient treated with antithyroid drugs. The V and J genes are TRBV7-2 and TRBJ1-6, with D uncertain. The CDR3 sequence is CASSLWSRENSPLHF. Written as DNA, the CDR3 is TGTGCCAGCAGCTTATGGTCACGGGAAAATTCACCCCTCCACTTT.